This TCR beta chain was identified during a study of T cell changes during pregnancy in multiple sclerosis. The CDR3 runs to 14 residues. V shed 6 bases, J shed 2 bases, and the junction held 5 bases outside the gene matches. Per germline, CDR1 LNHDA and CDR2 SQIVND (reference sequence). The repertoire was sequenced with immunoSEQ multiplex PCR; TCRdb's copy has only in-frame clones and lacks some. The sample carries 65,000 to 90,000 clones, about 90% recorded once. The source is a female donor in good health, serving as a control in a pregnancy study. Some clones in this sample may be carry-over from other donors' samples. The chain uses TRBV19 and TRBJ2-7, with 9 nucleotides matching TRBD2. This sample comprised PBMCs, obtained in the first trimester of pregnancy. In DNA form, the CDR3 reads TGTGCCAGTAGCCAGACTAGCGGAGCCTACGAGCAGTACTTC. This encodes CASSQTSGAYEQYF.